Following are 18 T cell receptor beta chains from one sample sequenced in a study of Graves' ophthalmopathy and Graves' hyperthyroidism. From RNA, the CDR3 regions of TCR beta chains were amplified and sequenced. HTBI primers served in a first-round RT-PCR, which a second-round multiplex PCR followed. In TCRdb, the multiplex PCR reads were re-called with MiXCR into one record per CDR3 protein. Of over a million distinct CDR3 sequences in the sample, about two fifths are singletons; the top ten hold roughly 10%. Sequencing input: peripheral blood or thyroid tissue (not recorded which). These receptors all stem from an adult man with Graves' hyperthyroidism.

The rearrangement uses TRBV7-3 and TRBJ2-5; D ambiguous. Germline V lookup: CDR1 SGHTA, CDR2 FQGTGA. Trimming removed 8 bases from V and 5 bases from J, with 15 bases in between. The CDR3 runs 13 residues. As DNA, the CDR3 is TGTGCCAGCCGGACGGCCCCCGTGGAGACCCAGTACTTC. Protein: CASRTAPVETQYF.

CDR3: CASSLARGSGANVLTF. CDR3 coding DNA: TGTGCCAGCAGCTTGGCTCGGGGAAGTGGGGCCAACGTCCTGACTTTC. The chain has TRBV5-4 and TRBJ2-6; TRBD2 is a possible D gene (5 bases). Germline V CDR1 and CDR2: SGHNT, YYREEE (reference sequence). The V end was cut by 0 bases, the J end by 3 bases, with 10 bases between. The CDR3 is 16 amino acids.

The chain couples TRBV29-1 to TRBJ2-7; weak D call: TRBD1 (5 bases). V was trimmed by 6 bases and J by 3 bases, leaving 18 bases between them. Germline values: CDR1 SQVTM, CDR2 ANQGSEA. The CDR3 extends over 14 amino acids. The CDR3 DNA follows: TGCAGCGTATTGACAGCTGAAGCTGTCTACGAGCAGTACTTC. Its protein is CSVLTAEAVYEQYF.

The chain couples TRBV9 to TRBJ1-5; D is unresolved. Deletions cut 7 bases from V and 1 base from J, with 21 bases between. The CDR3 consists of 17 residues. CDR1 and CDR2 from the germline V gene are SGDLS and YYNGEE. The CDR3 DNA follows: TGTGCCAGCTCACCCCCGTCTTCGAGGGCCAGCAATCAGCCCCAGCATTTT. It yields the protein CASSPPSSRASNQPQHF.

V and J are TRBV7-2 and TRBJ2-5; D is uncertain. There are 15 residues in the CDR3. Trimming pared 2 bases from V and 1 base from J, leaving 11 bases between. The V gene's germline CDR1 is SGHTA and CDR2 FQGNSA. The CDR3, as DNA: TGTGCCAGCAGCTTAAGTGTTGTGGGCCAAGAGACCCAGTACTTC. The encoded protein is CASSLSVVGQETQYF.

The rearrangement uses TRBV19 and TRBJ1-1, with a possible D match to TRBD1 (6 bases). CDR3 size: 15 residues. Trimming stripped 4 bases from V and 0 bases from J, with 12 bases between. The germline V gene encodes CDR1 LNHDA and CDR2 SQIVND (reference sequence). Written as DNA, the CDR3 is TGTGCCAGTAGTACTCGGACAGACATGAACACTGAAGCTTTCTTT. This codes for CASSTRTDMNTEAFF.

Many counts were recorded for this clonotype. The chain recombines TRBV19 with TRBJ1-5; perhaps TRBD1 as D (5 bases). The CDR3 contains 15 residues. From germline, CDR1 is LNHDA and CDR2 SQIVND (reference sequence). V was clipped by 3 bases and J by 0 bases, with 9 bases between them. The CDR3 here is CASSMSGLSNQPQHF. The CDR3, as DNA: TGTGCCAGTAGTATGTCAGGGCTTAGCAATCAGCCCCAGCATTTT.

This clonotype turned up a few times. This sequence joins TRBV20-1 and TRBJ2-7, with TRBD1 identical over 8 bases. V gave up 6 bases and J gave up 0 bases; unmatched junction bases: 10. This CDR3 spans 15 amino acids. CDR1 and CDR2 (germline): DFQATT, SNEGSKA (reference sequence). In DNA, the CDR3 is TGCAGTGCCGCCTCCATGACAGGGGTCTCCTACGAGCAGTACTTC. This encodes CSAASMTGVSYEQYF.

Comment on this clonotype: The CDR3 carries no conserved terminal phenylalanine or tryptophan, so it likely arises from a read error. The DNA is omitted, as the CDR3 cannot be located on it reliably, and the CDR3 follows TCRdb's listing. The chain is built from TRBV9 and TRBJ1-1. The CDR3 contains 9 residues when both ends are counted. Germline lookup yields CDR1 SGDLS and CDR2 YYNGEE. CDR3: CASRRDSFS.

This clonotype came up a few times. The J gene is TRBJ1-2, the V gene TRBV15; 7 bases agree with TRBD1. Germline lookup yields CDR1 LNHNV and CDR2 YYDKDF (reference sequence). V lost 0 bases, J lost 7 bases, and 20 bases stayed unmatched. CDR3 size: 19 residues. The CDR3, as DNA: TGTGCCACCAGCAGAGATCTTATCGGGACAGCTAAGTCTCTGGGTGGCTACACCTTC. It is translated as CATSRDLIGTAKSLGGYTF.

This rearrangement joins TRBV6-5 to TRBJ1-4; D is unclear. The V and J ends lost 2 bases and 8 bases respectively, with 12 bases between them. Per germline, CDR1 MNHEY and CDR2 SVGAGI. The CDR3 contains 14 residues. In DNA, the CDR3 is TGTGCCAGCAGTTACCTAACTAGCGGGGAAAAACTGTTTTTT. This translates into CASSYLTSGEKLFF.

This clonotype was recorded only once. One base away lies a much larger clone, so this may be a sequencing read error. The CDR3 nucleotides are TGCGCCAGCAGCTTGGGACTCCGGGATACAGAAAAACTGTTTTTT. This encodes CASSLGLRDTEKLFF. The chain links TRBV5-1 to TRBJ1-4; D remains unclear. This CDR3 comprises 15 residues. V lost 0 bases and J lost 8, with 14 bases in between. Germline assignment: CDR1 SGHRS and CDR2 YFSETQ.

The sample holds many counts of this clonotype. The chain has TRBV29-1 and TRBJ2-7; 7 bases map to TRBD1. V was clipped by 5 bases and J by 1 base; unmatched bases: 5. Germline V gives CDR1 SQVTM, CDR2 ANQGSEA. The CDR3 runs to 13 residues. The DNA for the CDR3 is TGCAGCGTTACCGGGACAGCTTCCTACGAGCAGTACTTC. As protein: CSVTGTASYEQYF.

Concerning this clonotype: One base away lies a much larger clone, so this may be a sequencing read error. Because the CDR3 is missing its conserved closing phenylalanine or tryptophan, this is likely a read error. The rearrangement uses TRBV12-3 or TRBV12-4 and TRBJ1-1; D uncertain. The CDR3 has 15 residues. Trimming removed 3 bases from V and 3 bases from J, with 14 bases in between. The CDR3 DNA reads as TGTGCCAGCAGTTTTTGGGCATCACGGGACACTGAAGCTTTCCTT. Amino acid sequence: CASSFWASRDTEAFL.

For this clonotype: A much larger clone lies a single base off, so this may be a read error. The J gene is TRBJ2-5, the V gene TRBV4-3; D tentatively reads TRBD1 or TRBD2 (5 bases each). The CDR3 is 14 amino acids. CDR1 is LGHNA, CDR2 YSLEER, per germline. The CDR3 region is CASSQVGGEETRYF. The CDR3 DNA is TGCGCCAGCAGCCAAGTTGGGGGAGAGGAGACCCGGTACTTC.

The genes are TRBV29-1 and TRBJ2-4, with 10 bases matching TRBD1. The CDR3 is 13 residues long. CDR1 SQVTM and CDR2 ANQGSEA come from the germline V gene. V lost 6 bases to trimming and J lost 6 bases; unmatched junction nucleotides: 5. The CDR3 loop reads CSVETGGRNIQYF. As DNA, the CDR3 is TGCAGCGTAGAGACAGGGGGCAGAAACATTCAGTACTTC.

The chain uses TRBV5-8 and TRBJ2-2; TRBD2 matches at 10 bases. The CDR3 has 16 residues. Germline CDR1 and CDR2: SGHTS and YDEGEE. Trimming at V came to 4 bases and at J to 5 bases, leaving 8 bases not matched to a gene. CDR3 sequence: CASSPQAGGRTGELFF. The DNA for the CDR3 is TGTGCCAGCAGCCCTCAAGCGGGAGGGCGGACCGGGGAGCTGTTTTTT.

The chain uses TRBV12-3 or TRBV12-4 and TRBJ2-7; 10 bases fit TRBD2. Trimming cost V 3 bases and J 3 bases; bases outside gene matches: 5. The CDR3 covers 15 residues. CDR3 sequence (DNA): TGTGCCAGCAGTTTGGGAGGGACTAGCGACTACGAGCAGTACTTC. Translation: CASSLGGTSDYEQYF.